The clone carrying this T cell receptor beta chain was counted at least ten times. The sample is drawn from a study of blood T cell repertoires in COVID-19. Study details: Sites across the United States, Italy and Spain contributed samples from acute and convalescent COVID-19. T cells, B-cell-depleted T cells, or PBMCs supplied cDNA or gDNA.

Original analysis: By means of reference gene primer amplification, nucleated cell counts were estimated. Method: immunoSEQ multiplex PCR; TCRdb's copy keeps in-frame clones and lacks some. The DNA gave D and trimming, while V, J and clone size come from that table. The sample gives approximately 110,000 clones, around 85% of which show up once; 20% to 25% is in the top ten. Germline lookup yields CDR1 SNHLY and CDR2 FYNNEI. Trimming stripped 4 bases from V and 6 bases from J, with 15 bases between. The CDR3 covers 15 residues. The chain links TRBV2 to TRBJ2-2; D is possibly TRBD1 (5 bases). The sequencing sample was made of peripheral blood. This receptor was taken from a man aged 65 to 79 with active or convalescent COVID-19. CDR3 nucleotides: TGTGCCAGCAGTGGGATCAGGGCGGACGCCGGGGAGCTGTTTTTT. Translating gives CASSGIRADAGELFF.